The entry below describes one T cell receptor beta chain. Its matching antigen is unknown. CDR1 is SGHDN, CDR2 FVKESK, per germline. The V gene lost 4 bases and the J gene lost 0 bases, with 10 bases spanning the gap. The CDR3 extends over 15 amino acids. During construction of the library, unique molecular identifiers were attached to individual cDNA molecules for quantitative, reproducible TCR counting. TCRdb itself ran the RACE reads through MiXCR, one entry per CDR3 protein. The sample lists 60,000 to 80,000 distinct CDR3 sequences; around 6.1% were seen once. The sample originates from a study of human T cells and chemical hapten exposure. Study-wide points: The study found that DPC sensitization did not change TCRs above 1 in 1000 frequency.

Time point in this sample: healthy volunteer bleed at 6 weeks. Unfractionated whole blood was the source from which total RNA was extracted. The sequence derives from a female donor in good health. Some clones in this sample may be carry-over from other donors' samples. The V and J genes are TRBV14 and TRBJ2-1; no clear D gene. Sequencing used whole blood. The CDR3 sequence: CASSPSETSYNEQFF. The CDR3 region has the DNA TGTGCCAGCAGCCCAAGCGAGACCTCCTACAATGAGCAGTTCTTC.